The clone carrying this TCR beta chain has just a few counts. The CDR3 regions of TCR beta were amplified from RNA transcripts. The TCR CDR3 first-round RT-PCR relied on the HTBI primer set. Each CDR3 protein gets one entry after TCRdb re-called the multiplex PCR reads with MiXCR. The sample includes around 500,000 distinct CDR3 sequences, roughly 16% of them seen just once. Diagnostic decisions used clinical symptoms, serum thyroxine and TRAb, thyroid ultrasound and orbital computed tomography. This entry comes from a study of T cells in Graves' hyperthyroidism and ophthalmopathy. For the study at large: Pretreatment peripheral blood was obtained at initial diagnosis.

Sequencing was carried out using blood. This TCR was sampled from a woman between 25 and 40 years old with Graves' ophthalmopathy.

Here the CDR3 reads CSARDQPLQETQYF. In DNA, the CDR3 is TGCAGTGCTAGAGATCAGCCCCTACAAGAGACCCAGTACTTC. The rearrangement links TRBV20-1 to TRBJ2-5; D gene ambiguous. This CDR3 contains 14 residues. V was trimmed by 0 bases and J by 2 bases, leaving 10 bases between them. Germline V gives CDR1 DFQATT, CDR2 SNEGSKA (reference sequence).